The T cell receptor beta chain described here comes from a study of blood T cell repertoires in COVID-19 (dated by TCRdb to about 2020). As for the study more broadly: Samples from collaborators originated in the United States, Italy and Spain and spanned both the acute and convalescent phases of COVID-19. The material from the prospective study consisted of cDNA or gDNA derived from T cells, B-cell-depleted T cells, or PBMCs. Subjects who had been exposed to COVID-19, were actively infected with it, or had recovered from it provided the deeply sampled blood TCRbeta repertoires that made up the dataset. The repertoires were released in a freely available public database intended as a resource for research on the immune response to SARS-CoV-2. A de-identified subject ID, COVID-19 status, age in years and sex were almost always included in the sample metadata. HLA class I and class II types, where available, came from metadata supplied by the sample provider rather than from assay-based typing. Samples came from the ongoing ImmuneRACE study (first 160 participants) plus 1,254 subjects from 6 global collaborators.

This clone was observed a few times. Its antigen remains undetermined. Base qualities were left out, and no much larger clone turns up one base away. Points the paper makes about the study in general: Clinical and demographic metadata were provided uncurated, with the amount varying by source and participant.

Another Seattle source contributed samples from volunteer blood donors who had recovered from COVID-19. Each collaborating institution followed its own protocols to collect whole blood in K2EDTA tubes. For TCRbeta analysis, collaborator samples were shipped as frozen whole blood, as isolated PBMCs, or as DNA extracted from either sample type. The junction carries 11 bases between V and J, which are trimmed by 0 bases and 4 bases respectively. Per the germline V gene (reference sequence), MNHNY is the CDR1 and SVGAGI is the CDR2. The CDR3 goes from the cysteine to the phenylalanine over 15 residues. The CDR3 DNA has 45 bases and is translated from base 1. The immunoSEQ Assay, a bias-controlled multiplex PCR, was used to amplify TCRbeta CDR3 regions from genomic DNA. The study's processing was this. The number of nucleated cells in each sample was estimated from the amplification of reference gene primers within the assay. Sequence reads were collapsed and filtered to measure the absolute abundance of every unique TCRbeta CDR3 rearrangement. For each sample, productive Simpson clonality was calculated as the square root of Simpson's diversity index across productive rearrangements. Here the immuneACCESS table is served through TCRdb, limited to in-frame sequences with V and J called. Missing clones are a known gap in these copies; in checked studies unresolved V genes cover under half, and the rest lacks a known reason. The D gene and trimming were derived from the DNA, and the V and J assignments and clone size from that table. In this sample the table shows approximately 220,000 clones, less than 90% of which occur a single time. About 5.1% of the sample is in the top ten clones.

Sequencing was performed on peripheral blood. The sequence came from a woman in her sixties or seventies who had recovered from COVID-19. The rearrangement joined TRBV6-6 to TRBJ2-3, with a tentative D gene TRBD2 over 6 matching bases. The sequenced DNA is TGTGCCAGCAGTTACTCCCCGGGGGTTGCAGATACGCAGTATTTT. Its translation reads: CASSYSPGVADTQYF.